This T cell receptor (beta chain) is from a study of blood T cell repertoires in COVID-19. This clone was observed once. The repertoire was sequenced with immunoSEQ multiplex PCR; TCRdb's copy has only in-frame clones and lacks some. The table includes some 66,000 clones, just over 85% detected once. The sample consisted of peripheral blood. The sequence was obtained from a man aged 45-60 years with active COVID-19.

The CDR3: CASTQAGGPETQYF. CDR3 DNA sequence: TGTGCCAGCACCCAAGCGGGAGGGCCAGAGACCCAGTACTTC. This chain links TRBV7-9 with TRBJ2-5; 10 bases fit TRBD2. The CDR3 spans 14 residues. Trimming removed 7 bases from V and 4 bases from J; junction bases left unmatched: 6. Per the germline V gene, CDR1 is SEHNR and CDR2 is FQNEAQ (reference sequence).